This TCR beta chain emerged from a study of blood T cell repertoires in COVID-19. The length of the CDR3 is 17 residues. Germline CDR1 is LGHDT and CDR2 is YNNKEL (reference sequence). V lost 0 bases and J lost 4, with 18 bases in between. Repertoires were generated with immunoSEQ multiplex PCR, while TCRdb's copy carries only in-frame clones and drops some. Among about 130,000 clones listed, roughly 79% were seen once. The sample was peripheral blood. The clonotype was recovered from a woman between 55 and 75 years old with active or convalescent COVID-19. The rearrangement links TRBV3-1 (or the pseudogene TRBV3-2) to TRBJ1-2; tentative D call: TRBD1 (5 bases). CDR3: CASSQDIWGGSTYGYTF. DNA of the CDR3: TGTGCCAGCAGCCAAGATATATGGGGGGGATCGACCTATGGCTACACCTTC.